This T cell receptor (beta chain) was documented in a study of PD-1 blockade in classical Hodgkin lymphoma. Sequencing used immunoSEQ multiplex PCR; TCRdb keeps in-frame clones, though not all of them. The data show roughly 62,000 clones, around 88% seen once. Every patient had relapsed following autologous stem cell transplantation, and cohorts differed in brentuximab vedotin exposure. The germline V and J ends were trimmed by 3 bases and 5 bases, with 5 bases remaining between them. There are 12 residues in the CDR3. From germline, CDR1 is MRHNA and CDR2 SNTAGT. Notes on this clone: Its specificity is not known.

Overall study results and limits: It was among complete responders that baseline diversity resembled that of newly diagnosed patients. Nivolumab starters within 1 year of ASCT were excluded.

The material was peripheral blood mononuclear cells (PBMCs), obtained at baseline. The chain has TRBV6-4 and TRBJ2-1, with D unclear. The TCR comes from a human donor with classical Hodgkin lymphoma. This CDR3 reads CASSDRDNEQFF. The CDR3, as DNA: TGTGCCAGCAGTGATCGGGACAATGAGCAGTTCTTC.